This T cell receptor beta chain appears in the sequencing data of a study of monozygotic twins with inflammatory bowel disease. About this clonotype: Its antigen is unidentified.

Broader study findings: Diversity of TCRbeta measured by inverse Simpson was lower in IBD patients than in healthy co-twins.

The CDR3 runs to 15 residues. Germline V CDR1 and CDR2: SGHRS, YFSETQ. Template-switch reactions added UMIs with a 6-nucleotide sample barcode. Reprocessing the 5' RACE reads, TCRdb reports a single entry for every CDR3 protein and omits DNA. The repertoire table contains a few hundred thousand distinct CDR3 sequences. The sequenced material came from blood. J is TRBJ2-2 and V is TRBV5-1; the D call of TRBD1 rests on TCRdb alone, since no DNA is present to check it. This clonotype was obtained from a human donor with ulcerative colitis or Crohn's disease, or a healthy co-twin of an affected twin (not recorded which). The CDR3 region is CASRPQGADTGELFF.